This is a list of T cell receptor beta chains from one sample in a study of blood T cell repertoires in COVID-19. The repertoire was sequenced with immunoSEQ multiplex PCR; TCRdb's copy has only in-frame clones and lacks some. The table has under 200,000 clones, approximately 85% seen once. Sequences were obtained from peripheral blood. The origin of the receptors is a woman between 50 and 59 years old with COVID-19, enrolled during active disease. Both conserved end residues are trimmed from each CDR3.

>TRBV9
ASSVSAGGNYGYT
>TRBV6-5
ASRQQGEVPYAYT
>TRBV11-2
ASSPPGGGAWETQY
>TRBV7-9
ASSSPLTGQGVSGNTIY
>TRBV28
ASSFQGLIYGYT
>TRBV7-3
ASSPQDRGPYNEQF
>TRBV9
ASSTDLGADTQY
>TRBV10-2
ASMSGQGPNEQY
>TRBV5-6
ASQEQGTNEKLF
>TRBV14
ASSRAYGTGITDTQY
>TRBV9
ASSVGDRGNYGYT
>TRBV6-2/TRBV6-3
ASSYGTGGLPDTQY
>TRBV5-1
ASSLASKTTDTQY
>TRBV11-3
ASSASGTGKNIQY
>TRBV2
ASTAYSYNEQF
>TRBV7-9
ASSLGTGDMDTQY
>TRBV7-9
ASSLRDRGPGQF
>TRBV21-1
ASSTSQGDQPQH
>TRBV29-1
SVSEVSSGELF
>TRBV30
AWSPADTQY
>TRBV29-1
SVTTPQARGYT
>TRBV28
ASSADRGHEQY
>TRBV2
ASSPGGNSYEQY
>TRBV19
ASKRSTNEKLF
>TRBV7-9
ASSRYWAGQVPNTEAF
>TRBV11-2
ASSLERSSGEQF
>TRBV12-3/TRBV12-4
ASSFQYNSPLH
>TRBV6-5
ASNPGTGVGNTIY
>TRBV3-1/TRBV3-2
ASSPSPGTGFGTQY
>TRBV5-1
ASRRAGSPYEQY
>TRBV7-9
ASSPPDRYQETQY
>TRBV10-1
ASSEGGIGETQY
>TRBV15
ATRKDRAGQPQH
>TRBV6-6
ASTQDREGQPQH
>TRBV12-5
ASGTGTAPTDTQY
>TRBV7-2
ASSPKSERQPQH
>TRBV5-4
ASSLGGLLYTGELF